The 19 T cell receptor beta chains given below trace back to one sample, sequenced in a study of shared clonotypes between healthy human individuals. Data came from immunoSEQ multiplex PCR; TCRdb stores just in-frame clones and leaves some out. This sample has around 580,000 clones, with 95% to 98% found just once. Naive CD8 cells were CD45RO-negative, positively selected for CCR7, excluding terminally differentiated effector memory CD45RA+ cells. Sample: naive CD8+ T cells sorted from blood. The receptors derive from a man aged 25 to 40 in good health.

The rearrangement links TRBV6-5 to TRBJ2-1; TRBD2 matches at 10 bases. CDR3 length: 16 amino acids. Germline CDR1 is MNHEY and CDR2 is SVGAGI. Germline trimming cut 0 bases from V and 6 bases from J; bases unmatched to any gene: 5. CDR3 coding DNA: TGTGCCAGCAGTTACTCCTCAGCGGGAGGGCCCAATGAGCAGTTCTTC. Translating gives CASSYSSAGGPNEQFF.

CDR3 DNA sequence: TGTGCCAGCAGCTTCGGGCTAGCTTATGAGCAGTTCTTC. Its protein is CASSFGLAYEQFF. The V call is TRBV11-3, the J call TRBJ2-1; possibly TRBD2 for D (5 bases). CDR1 and CDR2 from the germline V gene are SGHNT and YENEEA. Trimming stripped 3 bases from V and 8 bases from J, with 11 bases between. The CDR3 contains 13 residues.

The chain carries TRBV7-2 and TRBJ2-3, with TRBD2 matching over 8 bases. The J segment lost 7 bases and the V segment lost 0 bases, leaving 3 bases of the junction unmatched. The CDR3 is 14 residues long. Per the germline V gene, CDR1 is SGHTA and CDR2 is FQGNSA. The CDR3 DNA is TGTGCCAGCAGCTTAGCGACTAGCGAATATACGCAGTATTTT. Translated: CASSLATSEYTQYF. Supplemented by reference TRBV7-2 and TRBJ2-3, the full variable domain reads GAGVSQSPSNKVTEKGKDVELRCDPISGHTALYWYRQSLGQGLEFLIYFQGNSAPDKSGLPSDRFSAERTGGSVSTLTIQRTQQEDSAVYLCASSLATSEYTQYFGPGTRLTVL.

This chain connects TRBV29-1 to TRBJ2-2; TRBD2 matches 10 bases. With V trimmed by 3 bases and J by 4 bases, 2 bases remained unmatched. The CDR3 sequence is 14 residues long. CDR1 SQVTM and CDR2 ANQGSEA come from the germline V gene. CDR3 DNA sequence: TGCAGCGTTGACTCTAGCGGGAGCACCGGGGAGCTGTTTTTT. It codes for CSVDSSGSTGELFF.

Of note for this clone: The sample carries other DNA sequences with the same CDR3. The chain is built from TRBV5-1 and TRBJ1-4, with D perhaps matching TRBD1 (6 bases). The CDR3 has 15 amino acids. V shed 2 bases and J shed 1 base, with 9 bases lying between them. From germline, CDR1 is SGHRS and CDR2 YFSETQ. DNA for the CDR3: TGCGCCAGCAGCTTAAAACAGGGAACTAATGAAAAACTGTTTTTT. This gives the protein CASSLKQGTNEKLFF.

The chain joins TRBV7-2 to TRBJ2-7; the D gene could be TRBD1 or TRBD2 (5 bases each). Germline V gene data show CDR1 as SGHTA and CDR2 as FQGNSA. Trimming stripped 2 bases from V and 5 bases from J, with 13 bases between. The CDR3 is made up of 14 amino acids. CDR3 protein: CASSLWGSSDEQYF. The CDR3 nucleotides are TGTGCCAGCAGCTTATGGGGGAGCTCAGACGAGCAGTACTTC.

The V gene is TRBV7-8, the J gene TRBJ2-1; possibly TRBD2 for D (5 bases). The CDR3 sequence is 15 residues long. Trimming cost V 3 bases and J 7 bases, with 16 bases left between them. The germline V gene encodes CDR1 SGHVS and CDR2 FQNEAQ. The CDR3 coding sequence is TGTGCCAGCAGCTTCGAGTCTGGACTGGGGAATGAGCAGTTCTTC. Translating it yields CASSFESGLGNEQFF.

The V call is TRBV6-1, the J call TRBJ2-1, with 7 bases matching TRBD2. Germline V CDR1 and CDR2: MNHNS, SASEGT. The CDR3 is 13 residues long. V dropped 10 bases and J dropped 0; count of bases not matched to a gene: 3. The CDR3: CATTSDSYNEQFF. In DNA, the CDR3 is TGTGCCACAACTAGCGACTCCTACAATGAGCAGTTCTTC.

CDR3 sequence reads: CASRFTSASYEQYF. The CDR3 DNA is TGTGCCAGCAGATTTACGAGCGCTTCCTACGAGCAGTACTTC. The genes are TRBV6-5 and TRBJ2-7; D is unresolved. The CDR3 runs 14 residues. CDR1 is MNHEY and CDR2 is SVGAGI in the germline V gene. V was clipped by 6 bases and J by 1 base, with 13 bases between them.

This chain joins TRBV19 and TRBJ2-3, with D possibly TRBD1 on 5 matching bases. Germline V gives CDR1 LNHDA, CDR2 SQIVND (reference sequence). The V gene lost 8 bases and the J gene lost 5 bases, with 5 bases spanning the gap. The CDR3 consists of 10 residues. The CDR3 DNA is TGTGCCAGTCAGGGAGATACGCAGTATTTT. It specifies CASQGDTQYF.

The chain joins TRBV6-5 to TRBJ2-7; 11 nucleotides match TRBD1. The CDR3 runs to 14 residues. V was clipped by 4 bases and J by 7 bases; unmatched bases: 6. In germline, CDR1 is MNHEY, CDR2 SVGAGI. The CDR3 DNA is TGTGCCAGCAGTTTGGGACAGGGGGTGCAAGAGCAGTACTTC. Protein product: CASSLGQGVQEQYF.

The chain recombines TRBV7-9 with TRBJ1-5, with 11 bases lining up with TRBD1. Germline-derived CDR1 and CDR2 are SEHNR and FQNEAQ (reference sequence). V shed 5 bases, J shed 1 base, and the junction held 7 bases outside the gene matches. This CDR3 is 17 amino acids long. The CDR3 protein is CASSRWTGGDSNQPQHF. The CDR3, as DNA: TGTGCCAGCAGCCGTTGGACAGGGGGCGACAGCAATCAGCCCCAGCATTTT.

The chain couples TRBV7-9 to TRBJ2-1; TRBD2 matches 10 bases. The germline V gene has CDR1 SEHNR and CDR2 FQNEAQ (reference sequence). There are 17 residues in the CDR3. The junction had 7 bases not matched to a gene; V was cut back by 3 bases and J by 2 bases. The CDR3 bases are TGTGCCAGCAGCTTCGACCAAGCGGGAGGGCCCTACAATGAGCAGTTCTTC. Encoded protein: CASSFDQAGGPYNEQFF.

As regards this clone: The same CDR3 arises from other DNA sequences in this sample as well. This sequence joins TRBV6-6 and TRBJ1-4; D gene unclear. Germline V gives CDR1 MNHNY, CDR2 SVGAGI (reference sequence). The CDR3 spans 11 residues. The germline V and J ends were trimmed by 6 bases and 8 bases, with 7 bases remaining between them. The CDR3: CASRVGEKLFF. DNA for the CDR3: TGTGCCAGCAGGGTTGGGGAAAAACTGTTTTTT.

The V and J genes are TRBV6-5 and TRBJ2-1; 7 positions agree with TRBD2. The CDR3 consists of 15 residues. Germline assignment: CDR1 MNHEY and CDR2 SVGAGI. The J segment lost 5 bases and the V segment lost 0 bases, leaving 4 bases of the junction unmatched. This CDR3 is CASSYSGGSDNEQFF. CDR3 bases: TGTGCCAGCAGTTACTCGGGAGGGAGCGACAATGAGCAGTTCTTC.

V and J are TRBV7-8 and TRBJ2-5; weak D call: TRBD2 (6 bases). The V end lost 1 base, the J end lost 1 base, and 10 bases lay between the germline ends. The germline CDR1 and CDR2 sequences are SGHVS and FQNEAQ. CDR3 length equals 15 residues. Here the CDR3 reads CASSLEIAVQETQYF. Written as DNA, the CDR3 is TGTGCCAGCAGCTTAGAGATAGCGGTCCAAGAGACCCAGTACTTC.

The chain links TRBV27 to TRBJ2-7; tentative D call: TRBD1 (5 bases). The germline CDR1 and CDR2 sequences are MNHEY and SMNVEV (reference sequence). Trimming took off 4 bases at V and 1 base at J, with 8 bases between the two ends. CDR3 length equals 13 residues. The CDR3 coding sequence is TGTGCCAGCAGTTATCAGGGTTCCTACGAGCAGTACTTC. Amino acids: CASSYQGSYEQYF.

The rearrangement links TRBV5-6 to TRBJ1-2, with 8 nucleotides matching TRBD1. Germline V gene sequence: CDR1 SGHDT, CDR2 YYEEEE. The CDR3 length is 15 residues. After removal of 3 bases from V and 2 bases from J, the junction contained 6 bases not matched to a gene. Written as DNA, the CDR3 is TGTGCCAGCAGCTCCCAGGGGGCGATCAACTATGGCTACACCTTC. Amino acid sequence: CASSSQGAINYGYTF.

The V and J genes are TRBV27 and TRBJ2-1; D might be TRBD1 (6 bases). Per germline, CDR1 MNHEY and CDR2 SMNVEV (reference sequence). The CDR3 is made up of 13 amino acids. Trimming took 2 bases from V and 8 from J, leaving 10 bases between them. The CDR3 reads CASSLRGWDEQFF. CDR3 in DNA: TGTGCCAGCAGTTTAAGGGGGTGGGATGAGCAGTTCTTC.